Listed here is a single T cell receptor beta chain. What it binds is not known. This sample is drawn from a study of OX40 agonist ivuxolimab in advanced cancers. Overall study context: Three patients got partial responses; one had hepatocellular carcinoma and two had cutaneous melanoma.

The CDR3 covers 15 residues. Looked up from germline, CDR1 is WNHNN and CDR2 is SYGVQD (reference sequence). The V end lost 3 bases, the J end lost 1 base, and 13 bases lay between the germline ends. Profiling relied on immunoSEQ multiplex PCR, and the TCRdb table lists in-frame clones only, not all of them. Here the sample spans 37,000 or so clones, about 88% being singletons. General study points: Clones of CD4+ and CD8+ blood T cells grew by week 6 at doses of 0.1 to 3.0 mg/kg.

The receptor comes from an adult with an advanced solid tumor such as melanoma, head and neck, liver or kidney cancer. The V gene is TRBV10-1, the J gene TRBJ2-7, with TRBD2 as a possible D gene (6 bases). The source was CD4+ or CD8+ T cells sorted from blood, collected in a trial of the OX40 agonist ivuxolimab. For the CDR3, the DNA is TGCGCCAGCAGTGACCCGGGGACTCAGTCCTACGAGCAGTACTTC. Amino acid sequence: CASSDPGTQSYEQYF.